This T cell receptor (beta chain) emerged from a study of sequential checkpoint blockade in melanoma. The sample's treatment: randomized to nivolumab then ipilimumab (arm A) or the reverse (arm B). PBMC sorting kept live CD3+CD8+ cells without CD19 or CD56. Sequenced by immunoSEQ multiplex PCR; TCRdb stores in-frame clones only, minus some. In the table there are some 32,000 clones, under 90% of which are singletons. Trimming removed 4 bases from V and 6 bases from J; junction bases left unmatched: 8. Germline values: CDR1 LGHNA, CDR2 YSLEER. The CDR3 loop spans 15 amino acids. The V call is TRBV4-3, the J call TRBJ1-2; 10 bases match TRBD1. The receptor was derived from a human donor with melanoma. This material consisted of CD8+ T cells sorted from blood (inferred from file names), taken from a patient given nivolumab and ipilimumab in sequence. DNA of the CDR3: TGCGCCAGCAGCCGCCGACAAGACAGGGGGCATGGCTACACCTTC. This sequence encodes CASSRRQDRGHGYTF.